The TCR beta chain under discussion was sequenced for a study of blood T cell repertoires in COVID-19. At the level of the study: There were acute and convalescent COVID-19 samples, and they came from the United States, Italy and Spain.

V dropped 3 bases and J dropped 6; count of bases not matched to a gene: 6. This CDR3 is built from 15 residues. CDR1 SGHAT and CDR2 FQDESV come from the germline V gene (reference sequence). This table comes from immunoSEQ multiplex PCR, and its TCRdb copy is limited to in-frame clones, with some not included. The sample contains roughly 64,000 clones, approximately 92% of which appear only once. The source is a woman of 80 years or more with active COVID-19. The chain carries TRBV11-1 and TRBJ2-2; 8 bases map to TRBD2. Specimen: peripheral blood. Here the CDR3 reads CASSFSSGRSGELFF. In nucleotides, the CDR3 is TGTGCCAGCAGCTTTTCGAGCGGGAGATCCGGGGAGCTGTTTTTT. The variable domain in full, with the rest retrieved from reference TRBV11-1 and TRBJ2-2, is EAEVAQSPRYKITEKSQAVAFWCDPISGHATLYWYRQILGQGPELLVQFQDESVVDDSQLPKDRFSAERLKGVDSTLKIQPAELGDSAMYLCASSFSSGRSGELFFGEGSRLTVL.